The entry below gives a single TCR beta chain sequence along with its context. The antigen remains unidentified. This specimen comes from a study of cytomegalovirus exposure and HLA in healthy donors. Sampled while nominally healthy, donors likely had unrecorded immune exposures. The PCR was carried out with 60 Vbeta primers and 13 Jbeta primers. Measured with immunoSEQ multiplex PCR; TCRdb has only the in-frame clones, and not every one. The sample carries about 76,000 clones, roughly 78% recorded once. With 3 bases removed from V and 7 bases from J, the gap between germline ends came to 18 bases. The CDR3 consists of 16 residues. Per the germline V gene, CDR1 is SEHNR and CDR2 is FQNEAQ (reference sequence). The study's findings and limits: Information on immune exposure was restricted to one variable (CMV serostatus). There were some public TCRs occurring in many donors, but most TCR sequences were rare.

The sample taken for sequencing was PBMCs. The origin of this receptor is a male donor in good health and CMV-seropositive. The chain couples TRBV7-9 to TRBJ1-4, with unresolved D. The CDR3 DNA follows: TGTGCCAGCAGCTTCACAAGAGAGAGCTGGAGTGAAAAACTGTTTTTT. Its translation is CASSFTRESWSEKLFF.